This T cell receptor beta chain was retrieved from a study of shared clonotypes between healthy human individuals. The naive CD8 subset, CD45RO-negative cells positively selected for CCR7, excluded terminally differentiated effector memory CD45RA+ cells. Donors included only healthy HIV-negative adults lacking recent acute infections or vaccinations. On this clone: Its antigen is not identified. The sample carries other DNA sequences with the same CDR3.

This CDR3 contains 13 residues. CDR1 and CDR2 from the germline V gene are MNHEY and SMNVEV (reference sequence). The V and J ends lost 2 bases and 6 bases respectively, with 8 bases between them. General study findings and limits: Naive CD4 clonotypes were shared across a few donors at about 5.2%. Generation of non-shared clonotypes was less probable than generation of clonotypes shared by all four donors. Memory subsets generally showed smaller estimated richness than naive subsets did.

Assay used: immunoSEQ multiplex PCR; TCRdb lists only in-frame clones, some missing. The sample yields fewer than 700,000 clones, roughly 95% seen once. J is TRBJ1-5 and V is TRBV27; tentative D call: TRBD1 (5 bases). The receptor was derived from a woman aged 25 to 39 in good health. Sequencing input: naive CD8+ T cells sorted from blood. CDR3 sequence: CASSLAGGQPQHF. In nucleotides, the CDR3 is TGTGCCAGCAGTTTAGCCGGGGGTCAGCCCCAGCATTTT.